The 30 T cell receptor beta chains in this list originate from one sample, sequenced in a study of CD8+ T cells in alopecia areata. cDNA serving as the sequencing template came from extracted, reverse transcribed RNA. Some clones are missing from TCRdb's copy, which holds only in-frame ones; the method was immunoSEQ multiplex PCR. Of 200,000 or so clones listed, just over 55% are singletons. The sequencing input was CD8+ T cells sorted from blood. These receptors originate from a human donor in good health.

The chain recombines TRBV7-9 with TRBJ2-7; D not certain. The CDR3 covers 14 residues. Trimming stripped 4 bases from V and 1 base from J, with 11 bases between. Germline CDR1 is SEHNR and CDR2 is FQNEAQ (reference sequence). The CDR3 loop reads CASSSTVGSYEQYF. Here the CDR3 DNA reads TGTGCCAGCAGCTCCACCGTGGGGTCCTACGAGCAGTACTTC.

The rearrangement uses TRBV19 and TRBJ1-1; 7 positions match TRBD1. The V segment lost 6 bases and the J segment 3 bases; nucleotides outside the gene matches: 10. CDR3 length: 15 residues. CDR1 is LNHDA, CDR2 SQIVND, per germline (reference sequence). CDR3 region: CASRQTPDRDTEAFF. Written as DNA, the CDR3 is TGTGCCAGTAGACAAACTCCTGACAGGGACACTGAAGCTTTCTTT.

This chain joins TRBV30 and TRBJ1-1; D is undetermined. There are 13 residues in the CDR3. V gave up 5 bases and J gave up 4 bases, with 14 bases separating them. CDR1 is GTSNPN, CDR2 SVGIG, per germline (reference sequence). The CDR3 region has the DNA TGTGCCTGGGGTAACTCCTTCGGCACTGAAGCTTTCTTT. Translation gives CAWGNSFGTEAFF.

This clone was seen a few times. V and J are TRBV10-2 and TRBJ2-4; weak D call: TRBD1 (6 bases). The V and J ends lost 0 bases and 3 bases respectively, with 15 bases between them. The CDR3 consists of 17 residues. CDR1 and CDR2 (germline): WSHSY, SAAADI. The CDR3 DNA reads TGCGCCAGCAGTGAGTCCCCAGGGGAGAAGGTCAAAAACATTCAGTACTTC. Protein sequence: CASSESPGEKVKNIQYF.

About this clone: The same CDR3 also results from other DNA sequences found in this sample. The chain recombines TRBV5-6 with TRBJ1-4; TRBD1 agrees at 7 bases. CDR3 length: 14 amino acids. From germline, CDR1 is SGHDT and CDR2 YYEEEE. Trimming cost V 0 bases and J 8 bases; bases outside gene matches: 4. CDR3 nucleotide sequence: TGTGCCAGCAGCTTGGAGGGGGCCAGGGAAAAACTGTTTTTT. Its translation is CASSLEGAREKLFF.

This clone showed up just a few times. The gene calls are TRBV30 and TRBJ2-3; D perhaps matches TRBD2 (5 bases). V was cut by 7 bases and J by 1 base, with 18 bases left in between. This CDR3 is 15 amino acids long. Germline lookup yields CDR1 GTSNPN and CDR2 SVGIG (reference sequence). Here the CDR3 reads CASIPWAGRTDTQYF. The CDR3 region has the DNA TGTGCCTCTATCCCCTGGGCGGGCCGCACAGATACGCAGTATTTT.

The V and J genes are TRBV27 and TRBJ1-2; 7 nucleotides align to TRBD1. The CDR3 covers 14 residues. Germline CDR1 MNHEY, CDR2 SMNVEV (reference sequence). Losses at the gene ends were 5 bases for V and 2 bases for J; bases not matched to a gene: 5. The CDR3 DNA follows: TGTGCCAGCAGTACCGGACAGGCCAACTATGGCTACACCTTC. Translated: CASSTGQANYGYTF.

J is TRBJ2-7 and V is TRBV5-1; 7 positions agree with TRBD1. Germline V gene sequence: CDR1 SGHRS, CDR2 YFSETQ. The CDR3 is 15 residues long. V shed 1 base and J 5 bases; nucleotides not matched to a gene: 9. The CDR3 DNA reads as TGCGCCAGCAGCTTGTCTGCAGGGGGTAAGCACGAGCAGTACTTC. It specifies CASSLSAGGKHEQYF.

The genes are TRBV11-2 and TRBJ2-7; 9 bases match TRBD1. After removal of 1 base from V and 6 bases from J, the junction contained 4 bases not matched to a gene. The CDR3 runs to 14 residues. In germline, CDR1 is SGHAT, CDR2 FQNNGV. The CDR3 region is CASSLVGQGSEQYF. The CDR3 region has the DNA TGTGCCAGCAGCTTAGTGGGACAGGGCTCCGAGCAGTACTTC.

This sequence joins TRBV30 and TRBJ1-1; possibly TRBD1 for D (6 bases). Between the trimmed V and J ends, which lost 3 bases and 6 bases, there was a span of 11 bases. CDR1 and CDR2 (germline): GTSNPN, SVGIG (reference sequence). The length of the CDR3 is 12 residues. The CDR3 protein is CAWSPGGAEAFF. CDR3 DNA sequence: TGTGCCTGGAGCCCTGGGGGCGCTGAAGCTTTCTTT.

The V call is TRBV29-1, the J call TRBJ2-3, with D hard to call. V lost 5 bases, J lost 2 bases, and 17 bases lay in between. This CDR3 comprises 15 residues. Germline V gives CDR1 SQVTM, CDR2 ANQGSEA. CDR3 coding DNA: TGCAGCGTTCGCTCGGCCCTAAAGATCACAGATACGCAGTATTTT. It translates to CSVRSALKITDTQYF.

This clone was counted a single time. The V call is TRBV4-1, the J call TRBJ2-3; D not certain. V gave up 3 bases and J gave up 2 bases, with 15 bases separating them. Germline loops: CDR1 MGHRA, CDR2 YSYEKL. This CDR3 comprises 16 residues. CDR3 coding DNA: TGCGCCAGCAGCCATGGAACTGGCTTCAACACAGATACGCAGTATTTT. Amino acids: CASSHGTGFNTDTQYF.

This chain uses TRBV27 with TRBJ1-1; the D gene is possibly TRBD1 (6 bases). Germline assignment: CDR1 MNHEY and CDR2 SMNVEV (reference sequence). Trimming removed 1 base at V and 4 bases at J, with 7 bases between. The CDR3 is made up of 13 amino acids. This CDR3 reads CASSLYRATEAFF. As DNA, the CDR3 is TGTGCCAGCAGTTTATACAGGGCCACTGAAGCTTTCTTT.

This clone was observed a few times. The chain joins TRBV25-1 to TRBJ2-7; D gene ambiguous. This CDR3 is built from 14 residues. V was shortened by 2 bases and J by 0 bases, with 8 bases between the two germline ends. Germline V gene lookup returns CDR1 MGHDK and CDR2 SYGVNS. The CDR3 loop reads CASSEPTLSYEQYF. The CDR3 nucleotides are TGTGCCAGCAGTGAACCGACGCTCTCCTACGAGCAGTACTTC.

The rearrangement joins TRBV9 to TRBJ1-2; weak D call: TRBD1 (5 bases). CDR3 size: 19 residues. Germline V gene data show CDR1 as SGDLS and CDR2 as YYNGEE. Trimming left V 3 bases short and J 2 bases short, with 26 bases between. DNA of the CDR3: TGTGCCAGCAGCGCATCCTCCAGACAGTCGCAGAAACTAAACTATGGCTACACCTTC. Translating gives CASSASSRQSQKLNYGYTF.

There are a few counts of this clone. The chain joins TRBV2 to TRBJ2-7; 7 bases agree with TRBD1. The CDR3 has 13 amino acids. Germline CDR1 is SNHLY and CDR2 is FYNNEI. V gave up 6 bases and J gave up 6 bases; unmatched junction bases: 8. CDR3 sequence reads: CASRETGSTEQYF. DNA for the CDR3: TGTGCCAGCAGGGAGACAGGGTCGACCGAGCAGTACTTC.

The chain links TRBV4-1 to TRBJ1-1; possibly TRBD1 for D (6 bases). CDR3 length equals 15 residues. Germline assignment: CDR1 MGHRA and CDR2 YSYEKL. With 4 bases removed from V and 2 bases from J, the gap between germline ends came to 14 bases. The CDR3 reads CASSPARGANTEAFF. CDR3 bases: TGCGCCAGCAGCCCCGCCCGGGGGGCCAACACTGAAGCTTTCTTT.

This clone was seen more than once but under ten times. The V gene is TRBV9, the J gene TRBJ1-2; 7 bases agree with TRBD1. The germline V gene encodes CDR1 SGDLS and CDR2 YYNGEE. V was clipped by 3 bases and J by 5 bases; unmatched bases: 4. The CDR3 runs 13 residues. The CDR3 DNA reads TGTGCCAGCAGCGGGGACAGTGGATATGGCTACACCTTC. It specifies CASSGDSGYGYTF.

The rearrangement links TRBV14 to TRBJ1-1; D remains unclear. The CDR3 covers 16 residues. V lost 1 base and J 5 bases, leaving 17 bases between the germline ends. CDR1 is SGHDN, CDR2 FVKESK, per germline. As DNA, the CDR3 is TGTGCCAGCAGCCAAGGTTCAAGACACTTGGTTACTGAAGCTTTCTTT. Protein sequence: CASSQGSRHLVTEAFF.

This clone was counted a few times. The V and J genes are TRBV7-9 and TRBJ2-1, with 10 bases lining up with TRBD1. Germline V lookup: CDR1 SEHNR, CDR2 FQNEAQ (reference sequence). CDR3 length: 16 residues. Unmatched junction bases numbered 7, after V lost 3 bases and J lost 5 bases. CDR3 bases: TGTGCCAGCAGCTTGACCAGGACAGGGGGGGACAATGAGCAGTTCTTC. This sequence encodes CASSLTRTGGDNEQFF.

The V and J genes are TRBV4-2 and TRBJ2-3; 8 nucleotides line up with TRBD2. V was pared by 3 bases and J by 5 bases, with 10 bases of the junction left unmatched. Germline loops: CDR1 LGHNA, CDR2 YNFKEQ. CDR3 length equals 16 residues. CDR3 nucleotide sequence: TGTGCCAGCAGCCAGGAGCGGGGGCCGCCCAGAGATACGCAGTATTTT. Protein product: CASSQERGPPRDTQYF.

This clone was found a few times. The rearrangement uses TRBV29-1 and TRBJ1-6; tentatively, D is TRBD1 (5 bases). Germline values: CDR1 SQVTM, CDR2 ANQGSEA. The CDR3 totals 14 residues. Deletions cut 4 bases from V and 9 bases from J, with 16 bases between. The CDR3 here is CSVVTGGEGSPLHF. The CDR3 DNA sequence: TGCAGCGTTGTTACCGGAGGGGAAGGTTCACCCCTCCACTTT.

Written as DNA, the CDR3 is TGTGCCAGCAGTTACTCGAAGGACAGCGGCTACGAGCAGTACTTC. Its protein is CASSYSKDSGYEQYF. This chain uses TRBV6-6 with TRBJ2-7; D might be TRBD1 (6 bases). This CDR3 is built from 15 residues. Germline V gives CDR1 MNHNY, CDR2 SVGAGI (reference sequence). Trimming cost V 0 bases and J 3 bases, with 12 bases left between them.

This clone was detected a few times. The J gene is TRBJ2-6, the V gene TRBV13; no reliable D call. The V end lost 4 bases, the J end lost 0 bases, and 7 bases lay between the germline ends. The length of the CDR3 is 15 residues. Per germline, CDR1 PRHDT and CDR2 FYEKMQ (reference sequence). In DNA form, the CDR3 reads TGTGCCAGCAGCTCACTCCCCTCTGGGGCCAACGTCCTGACTTTC. Protein sequence: CASSSLPSGANVLTF.

The chain uses TRBV7-8 and TRBJ2-5; perhaps TRBD2 as D (6 bases). CDR1 and CDR2 from the germline V gene are SGHVS and FQNEAQ. V was pared by 2 bases and J by 4 bases, with 11 bases between. The CDR3 consists of 14 residues. CDR3 DNA: TGTGCCAGCAGCTTAAGCGGAGGGAGAGAGACCCAGTACTTC. It encodes CASSLSGGRETQYF.

This clone was observed a handful of times. The gene calls are TRBV27 and TRBJ2-3; possible D gene TRBD2, 6 bases. Germline values: CDR1 MNHEY, CDR2 SMNVEV (reference sequence). The CDR3 covers 16 residues. V dropped 7 bases and J dropped 7 bases, with 24 bases sitting between them. This CDR3 reads CASTLLGTLFTHTQYF. Written as DNA, the CDR3 is TGTGCCAGCACTCTCCTCGGGACTCTTTTCACGCATACGCAGTATTTT.

This clone has just a few counts. The rearrangement joins TRBV6-1 to TRBJ1-5, with D maybe TRBD1 (6 bases). Trimming removed 4 bases from V and 1 base from J, with 11 bases in between. The CDR3 extends over 15 amino acids. Germline lookup yields CDR1 MNHNS and CDR2 SASEGT. CDR3 loop: CASSVDSLSNQPQHF. CDR3 DNA sequence: TGTGCCAGCAGTGTGGACAGCCTAAGCAATCAGCCCCAGCATTTT.

The rearrangement links TRBV7-9 to TRBJ2-1; perhaps TRBD2 as D (5 bases). Trimming left V 5 bases short and J 2 bases short, with 16 bases between. The CDR3 consists of 16 residues. The germline V gene has CDR1 SEHNR and CDR2 FQNEAQ (reference sequence). The CDR3: CASSNRTLNAYNEQFF. In DNA, the CDR3 is TGTGCCAGCAGCAATCGGACTTTAAATGCCTACAATGAGCAGTTCTTC.

This rearrangement joins TRBV7-9 to TRBJ2-5; 10 nucleotides agree with TRBD2. J was trimmed by 5 bases and V by 5 bases; bases with no gene match: 11. CDR1 and CDR2 (germline): SEHNR, FQNEAQ (reference sequence). The CDR3 is 16 amino acids. The CDR3 protein is CASSDPLAGVVETQYF. The CDR3 DNA reads TGTGCCAGCAGCGACCCGCTAGCGGGGGTGGTGGAGACCCAGTACTTC.

This clone was seen only a few times. This rearrangement joins TRBV27 to TRBJ2-2, with D maybe TRBD1 (6 bases). The CDR3 extends over 16 amino acids. CDR1 is MNHEY, CDR2 SMNVEV, per germline (reference sequence). Between the trimmed V and J ends, which lost 0 bases and 3 bases, there was a span of 11 bases. CDR3 residues: CASSLSGQGYTGELFF. The DNA for the CDR3 is TGTGCCAGCAGTTTATCGGGCCAGGGGTACACCGGGGAGCTGTTTTTT.